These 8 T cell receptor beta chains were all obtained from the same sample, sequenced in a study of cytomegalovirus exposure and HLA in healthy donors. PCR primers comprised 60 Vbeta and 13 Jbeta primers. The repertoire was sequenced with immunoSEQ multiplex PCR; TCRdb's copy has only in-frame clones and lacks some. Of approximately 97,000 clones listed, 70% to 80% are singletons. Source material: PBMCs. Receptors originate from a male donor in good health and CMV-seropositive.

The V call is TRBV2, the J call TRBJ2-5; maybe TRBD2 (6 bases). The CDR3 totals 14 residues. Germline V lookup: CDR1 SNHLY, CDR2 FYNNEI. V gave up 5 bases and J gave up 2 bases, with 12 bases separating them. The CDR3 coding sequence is TGTGCCAGCAGTAAGGGACTTCCTCAAGAGACCCAGTACTTC. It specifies CASSKGLPQETQYF.

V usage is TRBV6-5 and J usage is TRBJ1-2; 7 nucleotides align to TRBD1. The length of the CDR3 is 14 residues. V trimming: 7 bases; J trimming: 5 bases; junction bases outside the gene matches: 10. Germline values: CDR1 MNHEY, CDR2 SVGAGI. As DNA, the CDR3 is TGTGCCAGCAAACAACAGGGGTCGCCTTATGGCTACACCTTC. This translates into CASKQQGSPYGYTF.

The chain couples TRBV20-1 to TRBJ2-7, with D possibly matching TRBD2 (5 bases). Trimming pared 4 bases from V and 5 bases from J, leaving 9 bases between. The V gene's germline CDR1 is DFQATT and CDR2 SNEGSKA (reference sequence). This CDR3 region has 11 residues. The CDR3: CSAILGNEQYF. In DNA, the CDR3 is TGCAGTGCTATACTAGGAAACGAGCAGTACTTC.

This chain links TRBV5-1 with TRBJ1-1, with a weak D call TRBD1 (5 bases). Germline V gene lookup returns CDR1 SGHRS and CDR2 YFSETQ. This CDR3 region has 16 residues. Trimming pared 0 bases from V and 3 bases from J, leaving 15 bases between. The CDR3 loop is CASSLVQGEGYTEAFF. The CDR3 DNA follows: TGCGCCAGCAGCTTGGTTCAAGGGGAGGGGTACACTGAAGCTTTCTTT.

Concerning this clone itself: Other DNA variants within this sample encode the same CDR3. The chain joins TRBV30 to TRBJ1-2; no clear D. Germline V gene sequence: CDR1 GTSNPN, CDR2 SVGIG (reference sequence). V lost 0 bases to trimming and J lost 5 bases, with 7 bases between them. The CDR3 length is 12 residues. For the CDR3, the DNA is TGTGCCTGGAGTGTGGAGGCTTATGGCTACACCTTC. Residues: CAWSVEAYGYTF.

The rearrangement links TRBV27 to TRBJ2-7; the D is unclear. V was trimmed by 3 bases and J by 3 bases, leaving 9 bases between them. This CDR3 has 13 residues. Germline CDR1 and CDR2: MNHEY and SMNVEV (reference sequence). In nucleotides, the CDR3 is TGTGCCAGCAGTTTCCAGGAAGGCTACGAGCAGTACTTC. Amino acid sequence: CASSFQEGYEQYF.

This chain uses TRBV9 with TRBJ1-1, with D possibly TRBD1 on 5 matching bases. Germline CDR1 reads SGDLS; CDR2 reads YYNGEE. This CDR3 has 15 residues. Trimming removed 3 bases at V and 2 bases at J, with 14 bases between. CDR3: CASSAQPTANTEAFF. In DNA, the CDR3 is TGTGCCAGCAGCGCACAACCGACAGCCAACACTGAAGCTTTCTTT. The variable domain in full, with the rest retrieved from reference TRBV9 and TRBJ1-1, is DSGVTQTPKHLITATGQRVTLRCSPRSGDLSVYWYQQSLDQGLQFLIQYYNGEERAKGNILERFSAQQFPDLHSELNLSSLELGDSALYFCASSAQPTANTEAFFGQGTRLTVV.

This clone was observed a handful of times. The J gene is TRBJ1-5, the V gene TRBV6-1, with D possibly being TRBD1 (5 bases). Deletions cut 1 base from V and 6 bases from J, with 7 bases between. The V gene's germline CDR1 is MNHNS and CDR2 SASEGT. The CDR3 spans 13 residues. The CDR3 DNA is TGTGCCAGCAGTGAAGGGGGCGGTCAGCCCCAGCATTTT. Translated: CASSEGGGQPQHF.